These T cell receptor beta chains were read from a single sample in a study of blood T cell repertoires in COVID-19. Profiled with immunoSEQ multiplex PCR; TCRdb holds only in-frame clones, not every one. Here the sample spans fewer than 200,000 clones, around nine tenths being singletons. The sequenced sample consisted of peripheral blood. The receptors were gathered from a woman in her 70s with COVID-19, enrolled during active disease. The CDR3 runs from the conserved cysteine through the conserved F or W. The order of the fields is V gene, J gene, D gene, CDR3 DNA, CDR3 protein. D genes are given only for firm matches.

v_gene: TRBV6-2/TRBV6-3
j_gene: TRBJ1-5
d_gene: NA
CDR3nt: TGTGCCAGCAGTCACGTGGTGGGCCCTTCCAATCAGCCCCAGCATTTT
CDR3aa: CASSHVVGPSNQPQHF

v_gene: TRBV5-5
j_gene: TRBJ2-7
d_gene: NA
CDR3nt: TGTGCCAGCAGCCGCACGGGGACACCCCTATCCTACGAGCAGTACTTC
CDR3aa: CASSRTGTPLSYEQYF

v_gene: TRBV6-5
j_gene: TRBJ2-2
d_gene: TRBD1
CDR3nt: TGTGCCAGCAGTAAAACAGGGGTATCCGGGGAGCTGTTTTTT
CDR3aa: CASSKTGVSGELFF

v_gene: TRBV5-1
j_gene: TRBJ1-3
d_gene: TRBD1
CDR3nt: TGCGCCAGCAGCGGGGACAGGAACTCTGGAAACACCATATATTTT
CDR3aa: CASSGDRNSGNTIYF

v_gene: TRBV30
j_gene: TRBJ1-6
d_gene: NA
CDR3nt: TGTGCCTGGACGCAGGGAAATTCACCCCTCCACTTT
CDR3aa: CAWTQGNSPLHF

v_gene: TRBV7-2
j_gene: TRBJ2-5
d_gene: TRBD2
CDR3nt: TGTGCCAGCAGCCTAGGACTAGCGAGACAAGAGACCCAGTACTTC
CDR3aa: CASSLGLARQETQYF

v_gene: TRBV28
j_gene: TRBJ2-6
d_gene: NA
CDR3nt: TGTGCCAGTTGCGATCCTGGGGCCAACGTCCTGACTTTC
CDR3aa: CASCDPGANVLTF

v_gene: TRBV19
j_gene: TRBJ2-1
d_gene: NA
CDR3nt: TGTGCCACCAAAGGAGGGGCGCGCTCCTACAATGAGCAGTTCTTC
CDR3aa: CATKGGARSYNEQFF

v_gene: TRBV19
j_gene: TRBJ1-5
d_gene: NA
CDR3nt: TGTGCCAGTACACGAGGACAGACTAATCAGCCCCAGCATTTT
CDR3aa: CASTRGQTNQPQHF

v_gene: TRBV28
j_gene: TRBJ1-3
d_gene: NA
CDR3nt: TGTGCCAGCAGTTTAGAGGATGGAAACACCATATATTTT
CDR3aa: CASSLEDGNTIYF